These 23 T cell receptor beta chains share one sample of origin, sequenced in a study of cytomegalovirus exposure and HLA in healthy donors. Use of 60 Vbeta and 13 Jbeta primers characterized the PCR. The data were produced by immunoSEQ multiplex PCR, yet TCRdb's version contains in-frame clones alone and is incomplete. The sample carries roughly 100,000 clones, 79% recorded once. The material sequenced was PBMCs. All receptors come from a man in his fifties in good health and CMV-seropositive.

The chain joins TRBV27 to TRBJ2-7; weak D call: TRBD2 (5 bases). The CDR3 is 16 residues long. The V end was cut by 0 bases, the J end by 0 bases, with 12 bases between. Per the germline V gene, CDR1 is MNHEY and CDR2 is SMNVEV (reference sequence). DNA of the CDR3: TGTGCCAGCAGTTTATCGCTCCGGACTGGCTCCTACGAGCAGTACTTC. This codes for CASSLSLRTGSYEQYF.

This clone was counted only a few times. This rearrangement joins TRBV5-1 to TRBJ2-3; D possibly corresponds to TRBD1 (5 bases). V was clipped by 2 bases and J by 3 bases, with 16 bases between them. The CDR3 loop spans 16 amino acids. From germline, CDR1 is SGHRS and CDR2 YFSETQ. The CDR3 reads CASSFQQTAGTDTQYF. DNA of the CDR3: TGCGCCAGCAGCTTCCAACAGACCGCAGGGACAGATACGCAGTATTTT.

V gene TRBV14 combines with J gene TRBJ2-1, with D perhaps matching TRBD2 (6 bases). Germline CDR1 SGHDN, CDR2 FVKESK. The CDR3 loop spans 16 amino acids. The V end was cut by 0 bases, the J end by 5 bases, with 14 bases between. Here the CDR3 reads CASSQEDRDFDNEQFF. For the CDR3, the DNA is TGTGCCAGCAGCCAAGAAGACCGGGACTTTGACAATGAGCAGTTCTTC.

This chain links TRBV7-9 with TRBJ2-1; D not resolved. From germline, CDR1 is SEHNR and CDR2 FQNEAQ (reference sequence). The length of the CDR3 is 14 residues. Trimming removed 5 bases from V and 1 base from J, with 9 bases in between. The CDR3 DNA follows: TGTGCCAGCAGCCACGTTGCGTCCTACAATGAGCAGTTCTTC. Amino acids: CASSHVASYNEQFF.

The chain employs TRBV29-1 and TRBJ2-7, with 8 bases fitting TRBD1. Germline V CDR1 and CDR2: SQVTM, ANQGSEA. After removal of 4 bases from V and 5 bases from J, the junction contained 13 bases not matched to a gene. The CDR3 covers 15 residues. The CDR3 protein is CSVGSMGAGGNEQYF. CDR3 nucleotides: TGCAGCGTTGGATCGATGGGGGCAGGGGGCAACGAGCAGTACTTC.

The chain is built from TRBV5-1 and TRBJ2-1; 7 bases line up with TRBD2. Germline CDR1 reads SGHRS; CDR2 reads YFSETQ. This CDR3 is 16 amino acids long. V lost 4 bases, J lost 0 bases, and 7 bases stayed unmatched. The DNA for the CDR3 is TGCGCCAGCAGCGCGACTAGCCGGGGCTCCTACAATGAGCAGTTCTTC. This gives the protein CASSATSRGSYNEQFF.

The chain recombines TRBV10-2 with TRBJ2-2; 13 bases map to TRBD2. The CDR3 totals 17 residues. The germline gives CDR1 WSHSY, CDR2 SAAADI. Losses at the gene ends were 8 bases for V and 4 bases for J; bases not matched to a gene: 10. CDR3 sequence reads: CASRGLAGASSTGELFF. CDR3 sequence (DNA): TGCGCCAGCCGAGGACTAGCGGGAGCTTCGAGCACCGGGGAGCTGTTTTTT.

This clone came up a few times. The V gene is TRBV4-1, the J gene TRBJ2-7; 11 bases are shared with TRBD2. The CDR3 spans 19 residues. V was clipped by 2 bases and J by 4 bases; unmatched bases: 16. The V gene's germline CDR1 is MGHRA and CDR2 YSYEKL. CDR3 residues: CASSQFGRGHGTSGYEQYF. DNA for the CDR3: TGCGCCAGCAGCCAATTCGGCAGGGGTCATGGGACTAGCGGATACGAGCAGTACTTC.

The chain recombines TRBV4-1 with TRBJ2-4, with 10 bases that match TRBD1. This CDR3 has 15 amino acids. The V segment lost 0 bases and the J segment 12 bases; nucleotides outside the gene matches: 8. Per germline, CDR1 MGHRA and CDR2 YSYEKL. CDR3 DNA: TGCGCCAGCAGCCAAGAGGAAAGGACAGGGGGTGATCAGTACTTC. As protein: CASSQEERTGGDQYF.

The chain combines TRBV5-4 with TRBJ1-3; a possible D gene is TRBD1 (6 bases). V was trimmed by 5 bases and J by 0 bases, leaving 12 bases between them. Germline values: CDR1 SGHNT, CDR2 YYREEE (reference sequence). There are 15 residues in the CDR3. CDR3 sequence: CASSRGQPSGNTIYF. DNA of the CDR3: TGTGCCAGCAGTCGCGGACAGCCCTCTGGAAACACCATATATTTT.

The CDR3 sequence is CASSPRPVETQYF. The CDR3 coding sequence is TGTGCCAGCTCACCACGGCCCGTGGAGACCCAGTACTTC. The genes are TRBV18 and TRBJ2-5; D ambiguous. There are 13 residues in the CDR3. Germline lookup yields CDR1 KGHSH and CDR2 LQKENI. The V gene lost 1 base and the J gene lost 5 bases, with 8 bases spanning the gap. Combining the CDR3 with reference TRBV18 and TRBJ2-5 gives the whole variable domain NAGVMQNPRHLVRRRGQEARLRCSPMKGHSHVYWYRQLPEEGLKFMVYLQKENIIDESGMPKERFSAEFPKEGPSILRIQQVVRGDSAAYFCASSPRPVETQYFGPGTRLLVL.

J is TRBJ2-7 and V is TRBV15; perhaps TRBD1 as D (5 bases). The germline V and J ends were trimmed by 1 base and 2 bases, with 12 bases remaining between them. The CDR3 is 15 residues long. Germline CDR1 LNHNV, CDR2 YYDKDF (reference sequence). The CDR3 region has the DNA TGTGCCACCAGCAGAGGGGGCCTCCGGGCCTACGAGCAGTACTTC. Protein sequence: CATSRGGLRAYEQYF.

V gene TRBV28 combines with J gene TRBJ2-7; a possible D gene is TRBD1 (6 bases). Germline V gene sequence: CDR1 MDHEN, CDR2 SYDVKM. Trimming cost V 5 bases and J 3 bases, with 11 bases left between them. The CDR3 consists of 13 residues. CDR3 sequence reads: CASSETGNYEQYF. The CDR3 DNA reads TGTGCCAGCAGTGAGACAGGTAACTACGAGCAGTACTTC.

The V call is TRBV28, the J call TRBJ2-7; maybe TRBD1 (5 bases). CDR1 is MDHEN, CDR2 SYDVKM, per germline. The CDR3 is made up of 14 amino acids. V lost 7 bases and J lost 5, with 18 bases in between. In DNA, the CDR3 is TGTGCCAGCAAAAGGGGCGCATCCAATCACGAGCAGTACTTC. Amino acids: CASKRGASNHEQYF.

This sequence joins TRBV28 and TRBJ1-5, with TRBD1 matching over 8 bases. The CDR3 loop spans 15 amino acids. V gave up 7 bases and J gave up 4 bases; unmatched junction bases: 9. Germline V gene data show CDR1 as MDHEN and CDR2 as SYDVKM. CDR3 bases: TGTGCCAGCAAACCCTCCGGGACAGGAAATCAGCCCCAGCATTTT. Translated: CASKPSGTGNQPQHF.

The rearrangement joins TRBV27 to TRBJ1-1; possible D gene TRBD1, 5 bases. The CDR3 has 13 amino acids. CDR1 MNHEY and CDR2 SMNVEV come from the germline V gene (reference sequence). V was trimmed by 6 bases and J by 4 bases, leaving 12 bases between them. The CDR3 protein is CASSQGEGTEAFF. In DNA, the CDR3 is TGTGCCAGCAGCCAAGGGGAGGGCACTGAAGCTTTCTTT.

The genes are TRBV4-2 and TRBJ2-1; 9 positions match TRBD1. Germline CDR1 LGHNA, CDR2 YNFKEQ. V shed 2 bases, J shed 8 bases, and the junction held 10 bases outside the gene matches. The CDR3 contains 16 residues. The CDR3 sequence is CASSQPPGQGLDEQFF. The CDR3 nucleotides are TGTGCCAGCAGCCAACCGCCGGGACAGGGTCTCGATGAGCAGTTCTTC.

This rearrangement joins TRBV29-1 to TRBJ1-1; 11 bases are a match to TRBD1. The J segment lost 4 bases and the V segment lost 7 bases, leaving 5 bases of the junction unmatched. This CDR3 region has 13 residues. In germline, CDR1 is SQVTM, CDR2 ANQGSEA. The CDR3 DNA reads as TGCAGCGCCGGGACAGGGGGGAGCACTGAAGCTTTCTTT. Protein product: CSAGTGGSTEAFF. Using reference TRBV29-1 and TRBJ1-1 for the parts outside the CDR3, the full variable domain is SAVISQKPSRDICQRGTSLTIQCQVDSQVTMMFWYRQQPGQSLTLIATANQGSEATYESGFVIDKFPISRPNLTFSTLTVSNMSPEDSSIYLCSAGTGGSTEAFFGQGTRLTVV.

The chain has TRBV11-3 and TRBJ2-7, with TRBD1 matching over 10 bases. CDR3 size: 15 residues. Germline loops: CDR1 SGHNT, CDR2 YENEEA. V lost 4 bases and J lost 4; bases outside the gene matches: 7. CDR3 nucleotide sequence: TGTGCCAGCAGCTCGGGACAGGGGTTTACGTACGAGCAGTACTTC. This sequence encodes CASSSGQGFTYEQYF.

This clone has a single count. The chain recombines TRBV6-4 with TRBJ1-1; 7 bases align to TRBD1. The J segment lost 2 bases and the V segment lost 6 bases, leaving 6 bases of the junction unmatched. Germline loops: CDR1 MRHNA, CDR2 SNTAGT. The CDR3 totals 14 residues. Here the CDR3 reads CASSLDRQNTEAFF. In nucleotides, the CDR3 is TGTGCCAGCAGCCTGGACAGGCAAAACACTGAAGCTTTCTTT.

V is TRBV2 and J is TRBJ2-2; 10 bases fit TRBD1. Germline lookup yields CDR1 SNHLY and CDR2 FYNNEI. V lost 7 bases to trimming and J lost 5 bases; unmatched junction nucleotides: 7. CDR3 length equals 15 residues. CDR3 sequence (DNA): TGTGCCAGCACCGGACAGGGGGTAGGGACCGGGGAGCTGTTTTTT. Its translation is CASTGQGVGTGELFF.

This clone was counted between two and nine times. The rearrangement joins TRBV5-6 to TRBJ2-7; TRBD2 aligns across 13 bases. V dropped 4 bases and J dropped 5; count of bases not matched to a gene: 6. The CDR3 contains 15 residues. Germline values: CDR1 SGHDT, CDR2 YYEEEE. The CDR3 DNA reads as TGTGCCAGCAGCACCGGACTAGCGGGAGCTAACGAGCAGTACTTC. It yields the protein CASSTGLAGANEQYF. Drawing the rest from reference TRBV5-6 and TRBJ2-7, the complete variable domain is DAGVTQSPTHLIKTRGQQVTLRCSPKSGHDTVSWYQQALGQGPQFIFQYYEEEERQRGNFPDRFSGHQFPNYSSELNVNALLLGDSALYLCASSTGLAGANEQYFGPGTRLTVT.

In this sample, this clone turned up a few times. The rearrangement joins TRBV6-1 to TRBJ2-2, with 7 positions matching TRBD1. J lost 0 bases, V lost 10 bases, and 5 bases had no gene match. The germline V gene encodes CDR1 MNHNS and CDR2 SASEGT. This CDR3 has 14 residues. This chain's CDR3 is CAMRTGSNTGELFF. The CDR3 bases are TGTGCCATGCGGACAGGTTCGAACACCGGGGAGCTGTTTTTT.